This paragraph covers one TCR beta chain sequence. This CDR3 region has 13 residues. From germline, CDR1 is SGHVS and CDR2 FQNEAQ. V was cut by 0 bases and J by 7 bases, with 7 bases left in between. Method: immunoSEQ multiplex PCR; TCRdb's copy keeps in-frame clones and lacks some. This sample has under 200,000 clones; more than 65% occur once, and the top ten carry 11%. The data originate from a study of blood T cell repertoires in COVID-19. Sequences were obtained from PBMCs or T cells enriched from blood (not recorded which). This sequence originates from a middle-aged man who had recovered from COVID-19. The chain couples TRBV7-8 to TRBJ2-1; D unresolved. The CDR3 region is CASSLAPGNEQFF. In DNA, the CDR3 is TGTGCCAGCAGCTTAGCTCCCGGGAATGAGCAGTTCTTC.